This TCR beta chain was identified in a study of T cells in Graves' hyperthyroidism and ophthalmopathy. General observations from the study: Ophthalmopathy could be told apart from stable hyperthyroidism with a 13 V-J model. Most expanded thyroid clonotypes above 0.001 recurred in blood.

RNA transcripts provided the source from which TCR beta CDR3 regions were amplified. The HTBI primer set served for first-round RT-PCR of the TCR CDR3. TCRdb reprocessed the multiplex PCR reads via MiXCR and lists one record per CDR3 protein. There are about half a million distinct CDR3 sequences in the sample; about 15% occur only once, and approximately 30% lies in the top ten. CDR1 is LGHNA and CDR2 is YSLEER in the germline V gene. The ends were cut back, 4 bases at V and 0 bases at J, with 13 bases in the middle. The CDR3 has 15 residues. This clonotype has more than one count but fewer than ten. What it binds is unknown.

The chain combines TRBV4-3 with TRBJ2-7; D remains ambiguous. This receptor was obtained from a woman under 40 with Graves' ophthalmopathy. Material for sequencing was blood. DNA of the CDR3: TGCGCCAGCAGCCCGTCGCACGCTAACTCCTACGAGCAGTACTTC. Its translation is CASSPSHANSYEQYF.